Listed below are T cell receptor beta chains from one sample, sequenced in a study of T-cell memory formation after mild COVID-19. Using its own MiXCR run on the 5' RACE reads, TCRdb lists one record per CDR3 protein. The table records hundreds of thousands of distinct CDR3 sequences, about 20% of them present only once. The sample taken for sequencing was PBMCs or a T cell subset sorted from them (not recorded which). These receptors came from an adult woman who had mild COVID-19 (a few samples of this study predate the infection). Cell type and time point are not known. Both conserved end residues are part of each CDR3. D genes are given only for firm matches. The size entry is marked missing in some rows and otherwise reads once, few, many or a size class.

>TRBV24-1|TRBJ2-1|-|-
TGTGCCACCAGTGTCGGTCTCCCCGGGGGTGAGCAGTTCTTC
CATSVGLPGGEQFF
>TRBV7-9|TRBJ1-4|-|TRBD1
TGTGCCAGCAGCTGGGGACAGGGAGCTTCGAGGTCTAATGAAAAACTGTTTTTT
CASSWGQGASRSNEKLFF
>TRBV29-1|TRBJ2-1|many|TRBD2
TGCAGCGTTGAACCCGGACTAGCCAGTAACAATGAGCAGTTCTTC
CSVEPGLASNNEQFF
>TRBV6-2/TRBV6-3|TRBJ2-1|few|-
TGTGCCAGCAGTTTGGGCCCACGGGAGCAGTTCTTC
CASSLGPREQFF
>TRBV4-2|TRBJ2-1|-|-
TGTGCCAGCAGCCAGGGTCCCCTAGGGGGAGGCTCCTACAATGAGCAGTTCTTC
CASSQGPLGGGSYNEQFF
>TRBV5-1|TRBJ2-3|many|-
TGCGCCAGCAGCTTGGGGGGCCTCACAGATACGCAGTATTTT
CASSLGGLTDTQYF
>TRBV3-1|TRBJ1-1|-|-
TGTGCCAGCAGCCAAGTAACCACTGAAGCTTTCTTT
CASSQVTTEAFF
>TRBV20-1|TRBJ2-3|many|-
TGCAGAGTCTATTCAGGGTCTAGCACAGATACGCAGTATTTT
CRVYSGSSTDTQYF
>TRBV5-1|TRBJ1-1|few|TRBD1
TGCGCCAGCAGCTCAATACAGGGGTATAGCACTGAAGCTTTCTTT
CASSSIQGYSTEAFF
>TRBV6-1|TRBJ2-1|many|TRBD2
TGTGCCAGCAGTGGCGGGACTAGCGGGAGTGTGAATGAGCAGTTCTTC
CASSGGTSGSVNEQFF
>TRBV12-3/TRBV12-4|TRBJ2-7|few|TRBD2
TGTGCCAGCAGTTCCGGGACTATCGCCTCCTACGAGCAGTACTTC
CASSSGTIASYEQYF
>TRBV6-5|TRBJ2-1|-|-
TGTGCCAGCAGTTACCTCCGCCCCGAGGGTTTTGAGCAGTTCTTC
CASSYLRPEGFEQFF
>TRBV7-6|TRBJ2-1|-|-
TGTGCCAGCAGCTTTGTCCCGGGACACTCCCCCGGGGCCTGGAATGAGCAGTTCTTC
CASSFVPGHSPGAWNEQFF
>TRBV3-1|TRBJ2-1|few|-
TGTGCCAGCAGCCAAGATGGCAGGGGTCAGTTCTTC
CASSQDGRGQFF
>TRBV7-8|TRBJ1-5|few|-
TGTGCCAGCAGCTTATTGGGAAATAGCAATCAGCCCCAGCATTTT
CASSLLGNSNQPQHF
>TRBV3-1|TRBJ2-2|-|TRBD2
TGTGCCAGCAGCCCCTCTTTCGGAAGCGGGGAGTCCACCGGGGAGCTGTTTTTT
CASSPSFGSGESTGELFF
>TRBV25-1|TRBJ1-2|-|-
TGTGCCAGCAGTGAATATGGTGGCTACACCTTC
CASSEYGGYTF
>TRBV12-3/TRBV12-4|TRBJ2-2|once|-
-
CASSTSVAGQTGELFF
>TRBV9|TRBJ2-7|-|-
TGTGCCAGCAGCGTTGGCCAGGGTCCCTACGAGCAGTACTTC
CASSVGQGPYEQYF
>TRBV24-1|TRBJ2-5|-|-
TGTGCCACCAGCCCCGCCGAGGGAATAGAGACCCAGTACTTC
CATSPAEGIETQYF
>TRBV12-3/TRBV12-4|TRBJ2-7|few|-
TGTGCCAGCAGTTTACGGAGCCGGGGCGAGCAGTACTTC
CASSLRSRGEQYF
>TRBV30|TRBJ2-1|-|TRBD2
TGTGCCTGGAGAGGACTAGCGGGAGTCTCCTACAATGAGCAGTTCTTC
CAWRGLAGVSYNEQFF
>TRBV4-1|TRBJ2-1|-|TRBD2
TGCGCCAGCAGCCAAGACGGGGGGGATGAGCAGTTCTTC
CASSQDGGDEQFF
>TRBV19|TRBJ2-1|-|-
TGTGCCAGTAGTAAGTCACGGTGGGGCACCAATGAGCAGTTCTTC
CASSKSRWGTNEQFF
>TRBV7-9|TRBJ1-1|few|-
TGTGCCAGCAGTTCCGACGGGGGTATGAACACTGAAGCTTTCTTT
CASSSDGGMNTEAFF
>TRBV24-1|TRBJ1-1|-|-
TGTGCCACCAGATTCAGCCCTGAGACTGAAGCTTTCTTT
CATRFSPETEAFF